This T cell receptor (beta chain) was retrieved from a study of T cell repertoires in cytomegalovirus infection. Overall study context: Based on public TCR beta signatures, there were indications of CMV infection and of a matching HLA type. Study-wide points: The study identified carriers of CMV plus the relevant HLA from cumulative public TCR beta family frequency.

TCRdb reprocessed the reads via MiXCR and lists one record per CDR3 protein. The sample holds around 180,000 distinct CDR3 sequences, roughly 27% seen once. V lost 9 bases and J 1 base, leaving 6 bases between the germline ends. The length of the CDR3 is 11 residues. The germline gives CDR1 LNHDA, CDR2 SQIVND (reference sequence). This clonotype was observed a few times. Its antigen is unidentified. The sample was PBMCs. This TCR was recovered from a human donor in good health (CMV status not recorded). Some clones in this sample may be carry-over from other donors' samples. This chain uses TRBV19 with TRBJ1-1; no reliable D call. In DNA form, the CDR3 reads TGTGCCAGCTGGACGAACACTGAAGCTTTCTTT. Translation gives CASWTNTEAFF.